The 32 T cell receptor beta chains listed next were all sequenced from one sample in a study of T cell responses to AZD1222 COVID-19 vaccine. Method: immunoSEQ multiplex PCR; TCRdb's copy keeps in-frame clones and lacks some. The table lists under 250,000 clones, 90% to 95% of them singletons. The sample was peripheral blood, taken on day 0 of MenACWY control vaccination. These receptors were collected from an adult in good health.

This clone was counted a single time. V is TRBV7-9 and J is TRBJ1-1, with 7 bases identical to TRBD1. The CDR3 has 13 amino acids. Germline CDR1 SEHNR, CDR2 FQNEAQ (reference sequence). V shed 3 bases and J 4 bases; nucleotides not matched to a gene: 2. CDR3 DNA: TGTGCCAGCAGCTTTCAGGGGGGCACTGAAGCTTTCTTT. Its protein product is CASSFQGGTEAFF.

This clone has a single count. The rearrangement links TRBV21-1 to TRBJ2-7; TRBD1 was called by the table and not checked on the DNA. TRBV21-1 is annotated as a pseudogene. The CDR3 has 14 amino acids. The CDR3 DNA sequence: TGTGCCAGCACCCCGGACAGGGGATCCTACGAGCAGTACTTC. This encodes CASTPDRGSYEQYF.

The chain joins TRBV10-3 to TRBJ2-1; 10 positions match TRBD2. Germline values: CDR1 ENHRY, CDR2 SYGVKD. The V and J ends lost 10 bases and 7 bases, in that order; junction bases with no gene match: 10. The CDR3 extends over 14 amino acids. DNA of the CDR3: TGTGCCAGCAAAGCGGGGGGGCAGGGGAATGAGCAGTTCTTC. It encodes CASKAGGQGNEQFF.

The CDR3 bases are TGTGCCAGCAGCCACGGGACAGCCCTCTACAATGAGCAGTTCTTC. Amino acid sequence: CASSHGTALYNEQFF. The gene calls are TRBV9 and TRBJ2-1; the match to TRBD1 covers 7 bases. CDR3 length: 15 residues. The V gene's germline CDR1 is SGDLS and CDR2 YYNGEE. The ends lost 4 bases at V and 3 bases at J; junction bases unmatched: 7.

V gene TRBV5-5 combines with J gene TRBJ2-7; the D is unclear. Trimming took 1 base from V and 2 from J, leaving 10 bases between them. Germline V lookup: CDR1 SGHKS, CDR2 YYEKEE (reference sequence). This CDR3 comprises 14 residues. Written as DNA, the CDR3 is TGTGCCAGCAGCTTGCGGGCGGCCGCCTACGAGCAGTACTTC. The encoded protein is CASSLRAAAYEQYF.

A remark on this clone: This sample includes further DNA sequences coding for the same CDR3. CDR3 sequence (DNA): TGTGCCAGCAGTAGGGGACAGGTCAATCAGCCCCAGCATTTT. Its translation is CASSRGQVNQPQHF. This chain uses TRBV6-2 or TRBV6-3 with TRBJ1-5; 8 nucleotides line up with TRBD1. CDR3 length: 14 amino acids. Germline trimming cut 5 bases from V and 3 bases from J; bases unmatched to any gene: 3. The germline V gene encodes CDR1 MNHEY and CDR2 SVGEGT.

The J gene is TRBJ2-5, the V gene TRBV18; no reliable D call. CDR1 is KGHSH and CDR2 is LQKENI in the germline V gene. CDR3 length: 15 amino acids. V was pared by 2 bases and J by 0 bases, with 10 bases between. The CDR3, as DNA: TGTGCCAGCTCACCAGTTTACAGCAACCAAGAGACCCAGTACTTC. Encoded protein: CASSPVYSNQETQYF.

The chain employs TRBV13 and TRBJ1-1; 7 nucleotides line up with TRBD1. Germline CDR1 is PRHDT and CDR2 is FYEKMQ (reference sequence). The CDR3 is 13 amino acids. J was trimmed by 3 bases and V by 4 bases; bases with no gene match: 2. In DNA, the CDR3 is TGTGCCAGCAGCTCCGGACAGGACACTGAAGCTTTCTTT. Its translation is CASSSGQDTEAFF.

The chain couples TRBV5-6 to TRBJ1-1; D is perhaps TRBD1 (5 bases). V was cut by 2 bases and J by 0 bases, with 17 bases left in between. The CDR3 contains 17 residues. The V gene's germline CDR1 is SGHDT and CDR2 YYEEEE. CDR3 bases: TGTGCCAGCAGCTTACGGTCCTGGGGCAGGTTGAACACTGAAGCTTTCTTT. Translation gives CASSLRSWGRLNTEAFF.

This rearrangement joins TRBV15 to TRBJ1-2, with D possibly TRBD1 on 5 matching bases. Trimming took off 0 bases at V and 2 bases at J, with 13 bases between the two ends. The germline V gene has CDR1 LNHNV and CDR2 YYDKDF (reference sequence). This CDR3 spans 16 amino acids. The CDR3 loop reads CATSRDLEPGNYGYTF. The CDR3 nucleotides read TGTGCCACCAGCAGAGACTTGGAGCCAGGGAACTATGGCTACACCTTC.

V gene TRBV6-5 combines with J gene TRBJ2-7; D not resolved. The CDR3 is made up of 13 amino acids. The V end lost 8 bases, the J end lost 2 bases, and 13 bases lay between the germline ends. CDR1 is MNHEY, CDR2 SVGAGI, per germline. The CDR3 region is CASGWAPAYEQYF. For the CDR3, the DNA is TGTGCCAGCGGCTGGGCGCCAGCCTACGAGCAGTACTTC.

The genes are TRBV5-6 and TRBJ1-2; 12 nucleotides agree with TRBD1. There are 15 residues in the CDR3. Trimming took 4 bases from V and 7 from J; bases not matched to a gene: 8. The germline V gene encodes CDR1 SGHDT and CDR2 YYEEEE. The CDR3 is CASSVPGQGASGYTF. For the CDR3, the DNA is TGTGCCAGCAGCGTGCCGGGACAGGGGGCGTCTGGCTACACCTTC.

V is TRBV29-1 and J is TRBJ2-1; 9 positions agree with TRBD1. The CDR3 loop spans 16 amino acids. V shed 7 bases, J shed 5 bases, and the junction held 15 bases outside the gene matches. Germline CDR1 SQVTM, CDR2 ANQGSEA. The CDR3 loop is CSGGRVGTGSNNEQFF. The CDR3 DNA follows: TGCAGCGGAGGCCGGGTGGGGACAGGGTCCAACAATGAGCAGTTCTTC.

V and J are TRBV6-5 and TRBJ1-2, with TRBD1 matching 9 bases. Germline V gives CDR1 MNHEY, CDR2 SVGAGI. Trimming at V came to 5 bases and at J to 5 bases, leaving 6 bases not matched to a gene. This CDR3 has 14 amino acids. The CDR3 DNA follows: TGTGCCAGCAGTCAAACAGGGGGCGGATATGGCTACACCTTC. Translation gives CASSQTGGGYGYTF.

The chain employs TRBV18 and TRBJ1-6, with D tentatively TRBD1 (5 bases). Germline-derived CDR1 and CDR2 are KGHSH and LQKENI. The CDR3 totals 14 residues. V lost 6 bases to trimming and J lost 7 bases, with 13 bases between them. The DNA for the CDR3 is TGTGCCAGCTCTTCGGACATGGGGAATTCACCCCTCCACTTT. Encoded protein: CASSSDMGNSPLHF.

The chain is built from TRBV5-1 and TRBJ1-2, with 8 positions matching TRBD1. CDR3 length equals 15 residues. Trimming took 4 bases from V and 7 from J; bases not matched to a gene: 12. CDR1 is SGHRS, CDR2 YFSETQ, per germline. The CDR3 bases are TGCGCCAGCAGCCCTGGACAGGGCGTTCGGGGTGGCTACACCTTC. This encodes CASSPGQGVRGGYTF.

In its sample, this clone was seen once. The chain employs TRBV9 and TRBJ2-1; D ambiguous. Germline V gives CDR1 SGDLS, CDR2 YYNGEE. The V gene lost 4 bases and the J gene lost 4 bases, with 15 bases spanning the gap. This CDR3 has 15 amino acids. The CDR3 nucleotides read TGTGCCAGCAGCCCTTCGGGTAGTTTGTACAATGAGCAGTTCTTC. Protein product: CASSPSGSLYNEQFF.

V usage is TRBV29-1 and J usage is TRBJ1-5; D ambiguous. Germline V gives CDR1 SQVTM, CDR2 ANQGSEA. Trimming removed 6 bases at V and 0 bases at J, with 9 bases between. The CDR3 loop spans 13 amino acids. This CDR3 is CSVGSFSNQPQHF. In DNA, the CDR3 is TGCAGCGTGGGGAGTTTTAGCAATCAGCCCCAGCATTTT.

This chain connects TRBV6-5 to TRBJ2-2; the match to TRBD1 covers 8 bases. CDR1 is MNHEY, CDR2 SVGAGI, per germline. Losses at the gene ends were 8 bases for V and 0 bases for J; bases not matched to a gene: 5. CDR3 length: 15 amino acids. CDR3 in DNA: TGTGCCAGCGGGAAGGACAGGGCGAACACCGGGGAGCTGTTTTTT. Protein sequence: CASGKDRANTGELFF.

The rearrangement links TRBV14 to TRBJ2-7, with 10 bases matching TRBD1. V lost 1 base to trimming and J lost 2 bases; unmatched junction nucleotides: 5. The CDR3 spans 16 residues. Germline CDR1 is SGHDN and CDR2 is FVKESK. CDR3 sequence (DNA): TGTGCCAGCAGCCAAGGCTGGGGGACAGGGGCCTACGAGCAGTACTTC. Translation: CASSQGWGTGAYEQYF.

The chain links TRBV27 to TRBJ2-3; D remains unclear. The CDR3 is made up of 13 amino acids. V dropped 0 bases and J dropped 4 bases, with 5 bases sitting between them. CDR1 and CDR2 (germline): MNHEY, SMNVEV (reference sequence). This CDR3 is CASSLSFADTQYF. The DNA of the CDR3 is TGTGCCAGCAGTTTATCTTTCGCAGATACGCAGTATTTT.

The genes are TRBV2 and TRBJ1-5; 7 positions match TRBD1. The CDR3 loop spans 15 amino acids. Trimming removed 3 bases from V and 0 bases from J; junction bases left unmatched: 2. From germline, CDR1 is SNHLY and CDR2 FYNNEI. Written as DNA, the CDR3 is TGTGCCAGCAGTGAGACAGGGCATAGCAATCAGCCCCAGCATTTT. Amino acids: CASSETGHSNQPQHF.

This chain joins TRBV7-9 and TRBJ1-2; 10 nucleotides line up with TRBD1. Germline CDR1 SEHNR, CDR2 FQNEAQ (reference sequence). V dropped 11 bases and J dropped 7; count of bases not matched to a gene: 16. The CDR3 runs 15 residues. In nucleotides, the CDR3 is TGTGCCTCCACGTCGGACAGGGGGGCTATTGGTGGCTACACCTTC. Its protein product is CASTSDRGAIGGYTF.

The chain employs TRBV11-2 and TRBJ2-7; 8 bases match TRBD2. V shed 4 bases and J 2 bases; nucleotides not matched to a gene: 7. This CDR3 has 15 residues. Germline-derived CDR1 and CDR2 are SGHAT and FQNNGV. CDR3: CASSSGLAGAYEQYF. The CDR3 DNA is TGTGCCAGCAGCTCTGGACTAGCAGGAGCCTACGAGCAGTACTTC.

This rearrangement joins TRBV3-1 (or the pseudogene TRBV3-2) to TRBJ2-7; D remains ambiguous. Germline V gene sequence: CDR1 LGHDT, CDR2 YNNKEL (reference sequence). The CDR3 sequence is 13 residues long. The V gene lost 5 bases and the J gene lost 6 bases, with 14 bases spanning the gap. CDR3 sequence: CASSSNPGLEQYF. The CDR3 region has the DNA TGTGCCAGCAGCTCAAACCCGGGTCTCGAGCAGTACTTC.

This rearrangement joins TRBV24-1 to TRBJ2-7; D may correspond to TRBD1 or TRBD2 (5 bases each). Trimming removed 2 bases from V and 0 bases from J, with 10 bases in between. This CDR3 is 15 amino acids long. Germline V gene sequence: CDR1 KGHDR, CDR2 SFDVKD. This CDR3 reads CATSDSGRDSYEQYF. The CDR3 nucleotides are TGTGCCACCAGTGATTCGGGACGGGACTCCTACGAGCAGTACTTC.

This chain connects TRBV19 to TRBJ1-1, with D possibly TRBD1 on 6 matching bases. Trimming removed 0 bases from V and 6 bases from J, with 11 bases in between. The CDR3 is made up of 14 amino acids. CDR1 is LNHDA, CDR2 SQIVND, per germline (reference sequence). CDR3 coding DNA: TGTGCCAGTAGTATAGATCATAAGGGGGCTGAAGCTTTCTTT. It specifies CASSIDHKGAEAFF. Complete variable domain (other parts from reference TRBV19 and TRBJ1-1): DGGITQSPKYLFRKEGQNVTLSCEQNLNHDAMYWYRQDPGQGLRLIYYSQIVNDFQKGDIAEGYSVSREKKESFPLTVTSAQKNPTAFYLCASSIDHKGAEAFFGQGTRLTVV.

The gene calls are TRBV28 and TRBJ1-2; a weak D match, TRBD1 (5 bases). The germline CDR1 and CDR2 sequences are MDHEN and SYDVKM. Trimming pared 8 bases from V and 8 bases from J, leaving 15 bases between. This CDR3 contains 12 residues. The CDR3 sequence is CASGPGALGYTF. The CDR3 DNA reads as TGTGCCAGCGGCCCCGGGGCCCTGGGCTACACCTTC.

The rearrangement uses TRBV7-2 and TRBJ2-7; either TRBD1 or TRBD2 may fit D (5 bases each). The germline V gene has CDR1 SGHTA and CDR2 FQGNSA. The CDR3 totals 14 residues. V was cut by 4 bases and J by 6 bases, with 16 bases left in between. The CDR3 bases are TGTGCCAGCAGCTCCATCATCCCCGGGGCCGAGCAGTACTTC. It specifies CASSSIIPGAEQYF.

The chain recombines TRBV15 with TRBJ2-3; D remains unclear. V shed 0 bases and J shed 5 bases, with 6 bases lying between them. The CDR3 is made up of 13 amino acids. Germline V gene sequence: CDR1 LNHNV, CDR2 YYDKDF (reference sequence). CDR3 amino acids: CATSRDQQDTQYF. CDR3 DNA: TGTGCCACCAGCAGAGATCAACAAGATACGCAGTATTTT.

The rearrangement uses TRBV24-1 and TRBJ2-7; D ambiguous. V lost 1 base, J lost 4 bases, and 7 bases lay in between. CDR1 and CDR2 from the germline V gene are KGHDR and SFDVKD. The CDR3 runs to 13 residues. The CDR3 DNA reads TGTGCCACCAGTGATTTTAAAGGGTACGAGCAGTACTTC. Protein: CATSDFKGYEQYF.

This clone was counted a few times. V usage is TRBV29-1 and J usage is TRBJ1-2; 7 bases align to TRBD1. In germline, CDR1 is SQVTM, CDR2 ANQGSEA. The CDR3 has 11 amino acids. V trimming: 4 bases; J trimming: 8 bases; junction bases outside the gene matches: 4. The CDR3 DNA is TGCAGCGTTGTTAGGGGGCAAGGCTACACCTTC. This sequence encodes CSVVRGQGYTF.